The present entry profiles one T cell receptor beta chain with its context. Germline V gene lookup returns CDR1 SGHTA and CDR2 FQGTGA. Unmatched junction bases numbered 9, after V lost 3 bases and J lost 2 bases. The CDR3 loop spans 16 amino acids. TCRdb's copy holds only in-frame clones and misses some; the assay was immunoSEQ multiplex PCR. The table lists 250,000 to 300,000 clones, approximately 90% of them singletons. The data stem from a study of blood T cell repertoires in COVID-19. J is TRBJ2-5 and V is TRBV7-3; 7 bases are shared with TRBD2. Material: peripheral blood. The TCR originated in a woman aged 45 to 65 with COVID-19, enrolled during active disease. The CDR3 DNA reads TGTGCCAGCAGCTTTAACGCGGGAGAATTTCAAGAGACCCAGTACTTC. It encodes CASSFNAGEFQETQYF.